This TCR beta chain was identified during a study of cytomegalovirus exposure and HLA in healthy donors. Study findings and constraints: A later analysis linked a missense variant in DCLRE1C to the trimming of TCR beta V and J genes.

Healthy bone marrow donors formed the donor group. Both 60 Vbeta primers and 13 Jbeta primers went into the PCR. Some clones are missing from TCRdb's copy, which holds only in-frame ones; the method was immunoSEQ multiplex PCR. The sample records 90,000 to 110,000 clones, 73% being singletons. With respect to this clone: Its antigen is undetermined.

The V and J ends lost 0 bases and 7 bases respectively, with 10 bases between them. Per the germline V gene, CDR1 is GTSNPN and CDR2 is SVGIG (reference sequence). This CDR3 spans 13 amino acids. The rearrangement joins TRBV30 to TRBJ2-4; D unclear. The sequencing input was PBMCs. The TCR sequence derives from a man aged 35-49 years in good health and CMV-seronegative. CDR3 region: CAWSVRVVNIQYF. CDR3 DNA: TGTGCCTGGAGTGTACGGGTTGTTAACATTCAGTACTTC.